Below, one TCR beta chain is given with its context. The CDR3 runs to 15 residues. Per the germline V gene, CDR1 is LGHNA and CDR2 is YNFKEQ. Unmatched junction bases numbered 6, after V lost 4 bases and J lost 4 bases. This entry is derived from a study of technical replicates of blood from several donors. Method: immunoSEQ multiplex PCR; TCRdb's copy keeps in-frame clones and lacks some. The sample holds about 72,000 clones, 80% to 95% seen once. The chain uses TRBV4-2 and TRBJ2-1; 8 nucleotides align to TRBD2. Sequences were obtained from T cells isolated from PBMCs. The clonotype originates from a human donor in good health. CDR3 sequence reads: CASSLGLAGYNEQFF. The CDR3 nucleotides read TGTGCCAGCAGCCTCGGACTAGCAGGGTACAATGAGCAGTTCTTC.